The 20 T cell receptor beta chains below were found in one sample sequenced in a study of blood T cells in healthy people across ages. Then a second PCR, running about 6 to 11 cycles, was carried out with a sample-barcoded 5' primer and a J-beta primer mix. TCRdb re-analysed the 5' RACE reads in MiXCR, keeping a single row per CDR3 protein. Altogether 1.5 million to 2 million distinct CDR3 sequences are present, roughly 32% being singletons, with the ten largest covering over 9%. Sequenced: blood. These TCRs come from a woman in her thirties in good health.

Worth noting for this clonotype: A much larger clone lies one base from this, so it may be a read error. The J gene is TRBJ2-1, the V gene TRBV4-2; 7 bases fit TRBD2. CDR1 is LGHNA and CDR2 is YNFKEQ in the germline V gene. The CDR3 has 12 residues. For the CDR3, the DNA is TGTACCAGCAGCCCTAGCGGCAATGAGCAGTTCTTC. Translation gives CTSSPSGNEQFF.

V and J are TRBV25-1 and TRBJ1-1; TRBD1 might be the D (5 bases). CDR1 is MGHDK, CDR2 SYGVNS, per germline. V lost 0 bases and J lost 11, with 10 bases in between. The CDR3 has 12 amino acids. CDR3 protein: CASSEYRGNAFF. CDR3 nucleotide sequence: TGTGCCAGCAGTGAATACCGGGGGAACGCTTTCTTT.

This clonotype was picked up a small number of times. The chain combines TRBV24-1 with TRBJ2-1, with unresolved D. Germline V gene sequence: CDR1 KGHDR, CDR2 SFDVKD. This CDR3 is built from 13 residues. V shed 2 bases and J shed 3 bases, with 4 bases lying between them. The DNA for the CDR3 is TGTGCCACCAGTGATTCCCTCTACAATGAGCAGTTCTTC. Translation gives CATSDSLYNEQFF.

This clonotype appeared a single time. The chain carries TRBV12-3 or TRBV12-4 and TRBJ2-2; 8 bases are a match to TRBD1. The V gene end was trimmed by 3 bases and the J gene end by 0 bases; junction bases not matched to a gene: 3. The CDR3 totals 16 residues. The CDR3 sequence is CASSFLDRANTGELFF. In DNA, the CDR3 is TGTGCCAGCAGTTTCTTGGACAGGGCGAACACCGGGGAGCTGTTTTTT.

V usage is TRBV20-1 and J usage is TRBJ2-5, with a weak D call TRBD1 (5 bases). Germline V gene sequence: CDR1 DFQATT, CDR2 SNEGSKA (reference sequence). The CDR3 extends over 18 amino acids. V lost 5 bases to trimming and J lost 1 base, with 26 bases between them. The DNA of the CDR3 is TGCAGTGCTTTAGCCCCGAGGCTATTCGACAGTTCCCAAGAGACCCAGTACTTC. This encodes CSALAPRLFDSSQETQYF.

This chain links TRBV12-3 or TRBV12-4 with TRBJ2-2; D unresolved. The CDR3 loop spans 13 amino acids. Trimming took 2 bases from V and 7 from J, leaving 8 bases between them. The chain's CDR3 is CASSLILGGELFF. DNA for the CDR3: TGTGCCAGCAGTTTAATACTGGGCGGGGAGCTGTTTTTT.

The chain employs TRBV27 and TRBJ1-2; 7 positions agree with TRBD1. Germline V gives CDR1 MNHEY, CDR2 SMNVEV (reference sequence). CDR3 size: 13 residues. Trimming at V came to 2 bases and at J to 8 bases, leaving 5 bases not matched to a gene. The CDR3 is CASSLTTGTGYTF. The DNA for the CDR3 is TGTGCCAGCAGTTTAACGACAGGGACCGGCTACACCTTC.

The CDR3 reads CAGAEGYYEQYF. In DNA, the CDR3 is TGTGCCGGGGCCGAGGGCTACTACGAGCAGTACTTC. This chain joins TRBV21-1 and TRBJ2-7; TRBD1 is taken as the D call from the table, unchecked against the DNA. TRBV21-1 is given as a pseudogene. This CDR3 region has 12 residues.

This clonotype was counted only a few times. This chain links TRBV7-9 with TRBJ1-6; unclear D gene. The CDR3 runs to 19 residues. Germline CDR1 reads SEHNR; CDR2 reads FQNEAQ (reference sequence). V was shortened by 2 bases and J by 0 bases, with 17 bases between the two germline ends. CDR3 sequence: CASSLQLSRPSSYNSPLHF. The CDR3 DNA follows: TGTGCCAGCAGCTTACAATTATCCCGACCGAGCTCCTATAATTCACCCCTCCACTTT.

The chain has TRBV5-1 and TRBJ2-1; D is uncertain. Germline values: CDR1 SGHRS, CDR2 YFSETQ. The CDR3 covers 15 residues. V dropped 3 bases and J dropped 4 bases, with 14 bases sitting between them. The DNA for the CDR3 is TGCGCCAGCAGCTCGGATGAACTATTATACAATGAGCAGTTCTTC. This sequence encodes CASSSDELLYNEQFF.

The chain couples TRBV7-6 to TRBJ2-3, with TRBD2 matching over 8 bases. After removal of 2 bases from V and 2 bases from J, the junction contained 12 bases not matched to a gene. Per germline, CDR1 SGHVS and CDR2 FNYEAQ. The CDR3 runs 18 residues. CDR3 residues: CASSLSVAVAGITDTQYF. As DNA, the CDR3 is TGTGCCAGCAGCTTATCGGTGGCGGTAGCGGGGATCACAGATACGCAGTATTTT.

There are a few counts of this clonotype. The rearrangement uses TRBV25-1 and TRBJ1-5, with a possible D match to TRBD1 (6 bases). Germline V gives CDR1 MGHDK, CDR2 SYGVNS. The CDR3 runs to 15 residues. The CDR3 DNA follows: TGTGTTGAACAGGGAAAGGCCCTAAGCAATCAGCCCCAGCATTTT. Protein product: CVEQGKALSNQPQHF. Using reference TRBV25-1 and TRBJ1-5 for the parts outside the CDR3, the full variable domain is EADIYQTPRYLVIGTGKKITLECSQTMGHDKMYWYQQDPGMELHLIHYSYGVNSTEKGDLSSESTVSRIRTEHFPLTLESARPSHTSQYLCVEQGKALSNQPQHFGDGTRLSIL.

This clonotype was recorded many times. CDR3 bases: TGTGCCAGCAGCGCCTACTACAATGAGCAGTTCTTC. This codes for CASSAYYNEQFF. This chain links TRBV7-2 with TRBJ2-1, with D unresolved. V gave up 5 bases and J gave up 3 bases, with 5 bases separating them. The CDR3 runs to 12 residues. In germline, CDR1 is SGHTA, CDR2 FQGNSA.

This rearrangement joins TRBV10-2 to TRBJ2-1; 7 bases are a match to TRBD2. Germline trimming cut 5 bases from V and 4 bases from J; bases unmatched to any gene: 5. The CDR3 contains 14 residues. Germline V lookup: CDR1 WSHSY, CDR2 SAAADI. The CDR3 reads CASSRSGKYNEQFF. The CDR3, as DNA: TGCGCCAGCAGTAGAAGCGGGAAGTACAATGAGCAGTTCTTC.

This clonotype was counted a single time. One end of the junction fails to match germline, which may point to a read error. The chain links TRBV14 to TRBJ2-5; no clear D. This CDR3 is 13 amino acids long. From germline, CDR1 is SGHDN and CDR2 FVKESK. The CDR3 reads CASSPSLQETRYF. Here the CDR3 DNA reads TGTGCCAGCAGCCCCTCGTTACAAGAGACCCGGTACTTC.

This clonotype appeared a few times. The chain couples TRBV20-1 to TRBJ2-1; D is possibly TRBD1 or TRBD2 (6 bases each). Trimming pared 0 bases from V and 8 bases from J, leaving 14 bases between. This CDR3 region has 14 residues. The germline CDR1 and CDR2 sequences are DFQATT and SNEGSKA (reference sequence). As DNA, the CDR3 is TGCAGTGCTAGAGACCCAAACGGGGGCGATGAGCAGTTCTTC. Protein sequence: CSARDPNGGDEQFF.

This clonotype was picked up many times. The chain combines TRBV20-1 with TRBJ2-5; TRBD2 matches at 9 bases. V was clipped by 3 bases and J by 6 bases; unmatched bases: 11. CDR1 is DFQATT and CDR2 is SNEGSKA in the germline V gene (reference sequence). The CDR3 contains 15 residues. The CDR3 coding sequence is TGCAGTGCTAGTGGGCGGGGGGGCCCAACAAAGACCCAGTACTTC. Amino acid sequence: CSASGRGGPTKTQYF.

About this clonotype: A much larger clone is a single base away; this may be a read error. The genes are TRBV20-1 and TRBJ2-1; D ambiguous. The CDR3 is 15 amino acids. Germline-derived CDR1 and CDR2 are DFQATT and SNEGSKA (reference sequence). DNA of the CDR3: TGCAGTGCTAGAGTCCCCGCGAGCTCCCACAATGAGCAGTTCTTC. It yields the protein CSARVPASSHNEQFF.

The chain uses TRBV15 and TRBJ1-5; D gene ambiguous. CDR3 length: 15 amino acids. Germline V gene lookup returns CDR1 LNHNV and CDR2 YYDKDF (reference sequence). V lost 5 bases and J 4 bases, leaving 15 bases between the germline ends. The CDR3 DNA sequence: TGTGCCACCAGCCGGGGAGACCCTAGTAATCAGCCCCAGCATTTT. It specifies CATSRGDPSNQPQHF.

V usage is TRBV29-1 and J usage is TRBJ1-1; 9 nucleotides align to TRBD1. The junction had 5 bases not matched to a gene; V was cut back by 2 bases and J by 7 bases. The germline gives CDR1 SQVTM, CDR2 ANQGSEA. This CDR3 spans 13 amino acids. CDR3 sequence: CSVETRDRDEAFF. DNA of the CDR3: TGCAGCGTTGAAACCCGGGACAGGGATGAAGCTTTCTTT.